Presented here are 3 T cell receptor beta chains from one specimen sequenced in a study of cytomegalovirus exposure and HLA in healthy donors. The PCR made use of 60 Vbeta and 13 Jbeta primers. Clones were read by immunoSEQ multiplex PCR, and TCRdb kept only the in-frame ones, dropping some. Here the sample spans 95,000 to 100,000 clones, 75% to 90% being singletons. The specimen was PBMCs. The receptor source for this set is a man aged 25-45 years in good health and CMV-seronegative.

The V gene is TRBV20-1, the J gene TRBJ2-7, with a tentative D call TRBD2 (5 bases). CDR3 length: 11 amino acids. Looked up from germline, CDR1 is DFQATT and CDR2 is SNEGSKA (reference sequence). CDR3 amino acids: CGIRDAYEQYF. In DNA, the CDR3 is TGCGGAATACGGGATGCCTACGAGCAGTACTTC.

This rearrangement joins TRBV27 to TRBJ2-1; TRBD2 aligns across 10 bases. V shed 0 bases and J 6 bases; nucleotides not matched to a gene: 11. Germline CDR1 reads MNHEY; CDR2 reads SMNVEV (reference sequence). The CDR3 is 18 residues long. CDR3 amino acids: CASSLSPVGAGGLNEQFF. CDR3 nucleotides: TGTGCCAGCAGTTTATCCCCCGTGGGAGCGGGAGGGCTCAATGAGCAGTTCTTC.

This clone came up a few times. J is TRBJ1-3 and V is TRBV4-1; D is ambiguous. The V gene lost 4 bases and the J gene lost 1 base, with 11 bases spanning the gap. Germline CDR1 MGHRA, CDR2 YSYEKL. The CDR3 has 15 amino acids. CDR3 residues: CASSRMGRSGNTIYF. The CDR3 DNA reads as TGCGCCAGCAGCCGCATGGGGAGGTCTGGAAACACCATATATTTT.